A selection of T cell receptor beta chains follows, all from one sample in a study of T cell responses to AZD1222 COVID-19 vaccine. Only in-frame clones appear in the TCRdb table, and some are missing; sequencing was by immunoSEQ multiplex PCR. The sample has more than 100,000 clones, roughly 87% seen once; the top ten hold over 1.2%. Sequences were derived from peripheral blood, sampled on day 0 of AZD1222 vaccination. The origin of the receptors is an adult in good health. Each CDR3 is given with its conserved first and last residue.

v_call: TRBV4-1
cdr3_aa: CASSQEKGLGLQETQYF

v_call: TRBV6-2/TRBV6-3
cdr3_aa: CASSYSTYLQGVTEAFF

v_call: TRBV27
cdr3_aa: CASSLSSGRIGGELFF

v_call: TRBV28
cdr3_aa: CASSPVTPTREAFF

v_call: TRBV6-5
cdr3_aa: CASSYSALPRTDTQYF

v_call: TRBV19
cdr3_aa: CASSIVGPGSGANVLTF

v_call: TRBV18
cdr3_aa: CASSLNPGGNQPQHF

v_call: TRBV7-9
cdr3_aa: CASSLDRRTSSGANVLTF

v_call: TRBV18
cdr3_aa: CASSPPQGSGNTIYF

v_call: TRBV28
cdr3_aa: CASSLRKGADTQYF

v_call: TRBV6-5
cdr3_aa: CASTTGGSYGYTF

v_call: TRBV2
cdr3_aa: CASRRQGPDYGYTF

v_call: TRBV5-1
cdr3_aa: CASSLLQGAYEQYF

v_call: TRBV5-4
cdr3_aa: CASSLGGSGNTIYF

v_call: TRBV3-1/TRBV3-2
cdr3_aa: CASSQGEPGELFF

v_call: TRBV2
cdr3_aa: CASSDLAGGTGELFF

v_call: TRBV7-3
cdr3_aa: CASSPAVGYEQYF

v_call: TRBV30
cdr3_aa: CALKKGAPSPYEQYF

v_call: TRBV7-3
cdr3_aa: CASSLKGGGDSSTDTQYF

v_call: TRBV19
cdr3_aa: CASSRLDRRKRDTQYF

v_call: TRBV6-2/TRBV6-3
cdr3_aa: CASSSTTSGGNEQFF